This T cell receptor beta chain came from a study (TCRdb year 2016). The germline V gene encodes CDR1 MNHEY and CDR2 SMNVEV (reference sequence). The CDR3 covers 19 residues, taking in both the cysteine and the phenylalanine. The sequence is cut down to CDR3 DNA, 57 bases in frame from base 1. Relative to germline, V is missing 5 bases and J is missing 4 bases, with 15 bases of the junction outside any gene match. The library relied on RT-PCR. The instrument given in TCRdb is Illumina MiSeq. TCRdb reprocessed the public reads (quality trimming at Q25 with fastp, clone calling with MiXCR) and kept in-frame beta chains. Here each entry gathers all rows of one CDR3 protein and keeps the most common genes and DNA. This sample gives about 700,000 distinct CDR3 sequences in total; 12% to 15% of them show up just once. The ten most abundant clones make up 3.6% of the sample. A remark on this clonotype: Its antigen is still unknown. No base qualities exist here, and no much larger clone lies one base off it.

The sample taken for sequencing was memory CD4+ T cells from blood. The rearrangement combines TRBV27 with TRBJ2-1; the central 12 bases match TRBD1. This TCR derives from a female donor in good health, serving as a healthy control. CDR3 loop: CASSPQGTGGSGNYNEQFF. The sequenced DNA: TGTGCCAGCAGTCCGCAGGGGACAGGGGGCTCCGGAAATTACAATGAGCAGTTCTTC.